This TCR beta chain was sequenced for a study of T cells in localized non-small cell lung cancer. Concerning this clone: Its antigen is not known.

The data were produced by immunoSEQ multiplex PCR, yet TCRdb's version contains in-frame clones alone and is incomplete. Here the sample spans tens of thousands of clones, more than 75% being singletons. This CDR3 has 15 amino acids. The ends were cut back, 0 bases at V and 0 bases at J, with 8 bases in the middle. Germline V gene data show CDR1 as SGHRS and CDR2 as YFSETQ. Study-wide results and caveats: It was uninvolved adjacent lung that showed the highest T cell clonality, exceeding tumor. Only one tumor region went through sequencing, so heterogeneity may still be there. Appearance in adjacent lung was seen for a median 57 of the top 100 tumor clones.

The sample here was peripheral blood, taken before any cancer treatment. The chain uses TRBV5-1 and TRBJ2-3, with D possibly being TRBD1 (5 bases). This TCR derives from a female donor over 55 with stage I lung adenocarcinoma. The CDR3 nucleotides are TGCGCCAGCAGCTTGGGACAGACTAGCACAGATACGCAGTATTTT. Translation: CASSLGQTSTDTQYF.